A selection of T cell receptor beta chains follows, all from one sample in a study of regulatory T cells in long-lasting Graves disease. TCRdb independently ran MiXCR on the multiplex PCR reads; one entry per CDR3 protein. Here the sample spans hundreds of thousands of distinct CDR3 sequences, over 15% being singletons. This sample was also put to use in a study of T cells in Graves' hyperthyroidism and ophthalmopathy.

The sample was peripheral blood mononuclear cells (PBMCs), taken at new diagnosis, from a patient treated with antithyroid drugs. These receptors originate from a man between 40 and 49 years old with Graves disease. Both conserved end residues are part of each CDR3. Fields, in order: J gene, D gene, clone size, V gene, CDR3 protein, CDR3 DNA. D genes are given only for firm matches. Only some rows state a clone size, as once, few, many or a class for expanded clones.

>TRBJ2-5|.|many|TRBV6-1
CASSEPSTKTQYF
TGTGCCAGCAGTGAACCTAGCACGAAGACCCAGTACTTC
>TRBJ2-5|.|.|TRBV28
CASTGTIYETQYF
TGTGCCAGCACCGGGACAATATACGAGACCCAGTACTTC
>TRBJ1-2|.|many|TRBV28
CASSQPGYTF
TGTGCCAGCAGTCAACCTGGCTACACCTTC
>TRBJ2-7|.|many|TRBV5-4
CASSRPGLNSYEQYF
TGTGCCAGCAGCCGCCCGGGACTGAATTCCTACGAGCAGTACTTC
>TRBJ2-1|TRBD2|many|TRBV4-1
CASSQGGGGTYNEQFF
TGCGCCAGCAGCCAAGGGGGCGGGGGGACGTACAATGAGCAGTTCTTC
>TRBJ1-5|TRBD1|many|TRBV20-1
CSASEQGRPNQPQHF
TGCAGTGCTAGTGAACAGGGGAGACCTAATCAGCCCCAGCATTTT
>TRBJ1-4|.|few|TRBV14
CASSQGWGPRPEKLFF
TGTGCCAGCAGCCAAGGATGGGGACCCCGGCCTGAAAAACTGTTTTTT
>TRBJ1-1|.|many|TRBV27
CASKETGFRTEAFF
TGTGCCAGCAAGGAAACAGGGTTTCGCACTGAAGCTTTCTTT
>TRBJ1-4|.|.|TRBV15
CATSRGSTNEKLFF
TGTGCCACCAGCAGAGGATCAACTAATGAAAAACTGTTTTTT
>TRBJ1-1|.|many|TRBV18
CASSPLPPMNTEAFF
TGTGCCAGCTCACCACTTCCACCTATGAACACTGAAGCTTTCTTT
>TRBJ1-1|.|few|TRBV5-1
CASSLVGSPNTEAFF
TGCGCCAGCAGCTTGGTCGGATCGCCAAACACTGAAGCTTTCTTT
>TRBJ2-1|TRBD2|.|TRBV7-3
CASSVGGGNEQFF
TGTGCCAGCAGTGTCGGGGGGGGTAATGAGCAGTTCTTC
>TRBJ2-5|.|many|TRBV7-2
CASSTSRVTETQYF
TGTGCCAGCAGCACGAGCCGGGTCACGGAGACCCAGTACTTC
>TRBJ1-1|TRBD1|.|TRBV5-1
CASSLFFRPLRDRGREDTEAFF
TGCGCCAGCAGTCTCTTCTTCCGCCCCCTCCGGGACAGGGGGCGCGAGGACACTGAAGCTTTCTTT
>TRBJ2-1|.|many|TRBV2
CASSTGPSGNEQFF
TGTGCCAGCAGTACCGGACCCTCCGGCAATGAGCAGTTCTTC
>TRBJ1-1|.|few|TRBV5-4
CASSLGQRLNTEAFF
TGTGCCAGCAGCCTCGGACAGAGATTGAACACTGAAGCTTTCTTT
>TRBJ1-6|.|many|TRBV2
CASSEPHSPLHF
TGTGCCAGCAGCGAACCCCATTCACCCCTCCACTTT
>TRBJ2-1|TRBD2|many|TRBV18
CASSPVASGGGEQFF
TGTGCCAGCTCACCAGTGGCTAGCGGGGGGGGTGAGCAGTTCTTC
>TRBJ1-2|.|many|TRBV28
CASSPPGLDYGYTF
TGTGCCAGCAGTCCCCCCGGGCTTGACTATGGCTACACCTTC
>TRBJ1-3|.|many|TRBV2
CASSAERGSGNTIYF
TGTGCCAGCAGTGCAGAACGGGGCTCTGGAAACACCATATATTTT
>TRBJ1-6|.|many|TRBV29-1
CSVASGRGFSPLHF
TGCAGCGTTGCATCCGGGAGGGGGTTTTCACCCCTCCACTTT
>TRBJ2-7|TRBD1|many|TRBV12-3/TRBV12-4
CASSLGTGGNVQYF
TGTGCCAGCAGTTTGGGGACAGGGGGCAACGTGCAGTACTTC
>TRBJ2-3|TRBD2|.|TRBV5-4
CASSPGLAGVDTQYF
TGTGCCAGCAGCCCCGGACTAGCGGGGGTTGATACGCAGTATTTT
>TRBJ1-5|TRBD1|many|TRBV15
CATSRDRGTQPQHF
TGTGCCACCAGCAGAGACAGGGGGACTCAGCCCCAGCATTTT
>TRBJ2-2|.|many|TRBV7-6
CASSLEQYVVGELFF
TGTGCCAGCAGCTTAGAGCAGTATGTGGTCGGGGAGCTGTTTTTT
>TRBJ1-1|.|.|TRBV5-8
CASSLKGMNTEAFF
TGTGCCAGCAGCTTGAAGGGGATGAACACTGAAGCTTTCTTT
>TRBJ1-1|.|many|TRBV11-1
CASTQHQGNTEAFF
TGTGCCAGCACTCAACACCAGGGGAACACTGAAGCTTTCTTT